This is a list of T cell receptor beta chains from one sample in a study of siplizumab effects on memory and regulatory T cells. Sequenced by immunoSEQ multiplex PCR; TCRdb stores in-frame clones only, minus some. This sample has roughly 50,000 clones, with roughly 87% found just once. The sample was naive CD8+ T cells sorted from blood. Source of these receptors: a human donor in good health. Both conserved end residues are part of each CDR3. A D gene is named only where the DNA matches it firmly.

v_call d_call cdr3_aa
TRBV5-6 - CASRLKYSLIGGELFF
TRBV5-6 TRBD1 CASSLGDSDYGYTF
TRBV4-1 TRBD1 CASSQGGQGGEKLFF
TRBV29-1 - CSVEAGTSNEQFF
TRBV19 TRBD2 CLVAGGLGELFF
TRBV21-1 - CASSKGTGFHTSYEQYF
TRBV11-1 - CASSLGWEGSPQHF
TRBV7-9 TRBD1 CASSKKGTVYEQYF
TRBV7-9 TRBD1 CASSHRTGEPSGQPQHF
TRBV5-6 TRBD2 CASSLEGLAGDEQYF
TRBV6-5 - CASSSSNEQFF
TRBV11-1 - CASRKYNEQFF
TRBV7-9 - CASSLASRNNEQFF
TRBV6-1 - CASIWPLGTEAFF
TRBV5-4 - CASSPGALNTEAFF
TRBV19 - CASSSFNEQFF
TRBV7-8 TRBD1 CASSLGQGAYEQYF
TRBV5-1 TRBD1 CASNRGAAGLSSYNEQFF
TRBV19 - CAAGSIYEQYF
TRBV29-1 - CSVEDGGGTEAFF
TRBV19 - CASSILQGDTQYF
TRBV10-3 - CAISEPDYGGSYEQYF
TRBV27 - CASSRTGYYEQYF
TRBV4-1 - CASSQGPGGNQPQHF
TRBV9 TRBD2 CASSVKSSGGNNEQFF
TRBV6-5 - CASSYSQGTEAFF
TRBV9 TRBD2 CASSGGPGLGALEQYF
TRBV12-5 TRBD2 CASGLLRLAGYYEQYF
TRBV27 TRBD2 CASSLKGLAGGLAKNIQYF
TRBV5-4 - CASSTQNTEAFF
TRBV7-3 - CASSSEGFLSSYNSPLHF
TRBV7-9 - CASSGWDKTYEQYF
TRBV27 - CASSAGQYNYGYTF
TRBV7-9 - CASRAASTDTQYF
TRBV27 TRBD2 CATSVAGGPYEQYF
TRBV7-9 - CASSLEGQGDSYEQYF
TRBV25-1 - CASRSWRGTTPQETQYF
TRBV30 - CAWSGDRIYEQYF
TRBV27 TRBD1 CASGYGDRANEQYF
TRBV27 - CASSLGYPVFTGELFF
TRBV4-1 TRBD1 CASSQVAGGGQPQHF
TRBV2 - CASSAGGQDLSNTQYF
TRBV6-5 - CASSKPGGSTEAFF
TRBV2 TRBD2 CASSELAGEYNEQFF
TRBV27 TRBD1 CASSQGATSTDTQYF
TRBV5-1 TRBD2 CASSSLSGSTQETQYF
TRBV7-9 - CASSLDRTLNQPQHF
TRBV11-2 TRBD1 CASSPDRGLNTEAFF
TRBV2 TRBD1 CASSEMDRGNDEQFF
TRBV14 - CASSQEEKGLYGYTF
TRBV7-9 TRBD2 CASSSPAGEFYEQYF
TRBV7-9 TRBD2 CASELAGYNEQYF